The 8 T cell receptor beta chains reported below all come from one sample, sequenced in a study of cytomegalovirus exposure and HLA in healthy donors. In the PCR, 60 Vbeta and 13 Jbeta primers were used. Sequenced by immunoSEQ multiplex PCR; TCRdb stores in-frame clones only, minus some. The table lists about 82,000 clones, less than 80% of them singletons. The sample consisted of PBMCs. These receptors came from a man aged 25 to 40 in good health and CMV-seropositive.

The rearrangement links TRBV7-9 to TRBJ1-1, with D perhaps TRBD1 (6 bases). Germline CDR1 reads SEHNR; CDR2 reads FQNEAQ (reference sequence). There are 14 residues in the CDR3. The V and J ends lost 1 base and 4 bases respectively, with 10 bases between them. CDR3: CASSLERGSTEAFF. CDR3 DNA: TGTGCCAGCAGCTTAGAGAGGGGGAGCACTGAAGCTTTCTTT.

The chain employs TRBV7-6 and TRBJ2-2; D might be TRBD2 (5 bases). Per germline, CDR1 SGHVS and CDR2 FNYEAQ. Trimming took off 3 bases at V and 4 bases at J, with 12 bases between the two ends. CDR3 length: 15 amino acids. This chain's CDR3 is CASSFEGPSTGELFF. CDR3 in DNA: TGTGCCAGCAGCTTTGAGGGCCCCAGCACCGGGGAGCTGTTTTTT. Full variable domain (remainder filled in from reference TRBV7-6 and TRBJ2-2): GAGVSQSPRYKVTKRGQDVALRCDPISGHVSLYWYRQALGQGPEFLTYFNYEAQQDKSGLPNDRFSAERPEGSISTLTIQRTEQRDSAMYRCASSFEGPSTGELFFGEGSRLTVL.

The chain employs TRBV7-9 and TRBJ1-1; D is possibly TRBD1 (6 bases). CDR1 and CDR2 (germline): SEHNR, FQNEAQ (reference sequence). The CDR3 sequence is 14 residues long. Trimming removed 5 bases from V and 5 bases from J, with 15 bases in between. CDR3 nucleotide sequence: TGTGCCAGCAGCGCCCAAAGGACAGCTACTGAAGCTTTCTTT. Amino acids: CASSAQRTATEAFF.

This chain links TRBV10-3 with TRBJ2-7, with D tentatively TRBD1 (6 bases). Trimming removed 0 bases at V and 1 base at J, with 13 bases between. CDR3 length equals 16 residues. Germline V gene sequence: CDR1 ENHRY, CDR2 SYGVKD. The CDR3 is CAISESTRGKSYEQYF. Here the CDR3 DNA reads TGTGCCATCAGTGAGTCGACGAGGGGGAAATCCTACGAGCAGTACTTC.

This sequence joins TRBV7-9 and TRBJ2-5; TRBD1 aligns across 8 bases. The V and J ends lost 4 bases and 1 base, in that order; junction bases with no gene match: 2. The germline V gene encodes CDR1 SEHNR and CDR2 FQNEAQ (reference sequence). CDR3 length: 14 amino acids. The CDR3 sequence is CASSSGQGQETQYF. Here the CDR3 DNA reads TGTGCCAGCAGCTCTGGACAGGGCCAAGAGACCCAGTACTTC. Filled out from reference TRBV7-9 and TRBJ2-5, the complete variable domain reads DTGVSQNPRHKITKRGQNVTFRCDPISEHNRLYWYRQTLGQGPEFLTYFQNEAQLEKSRLLSDRFSAERPKGSFSTLEIQRTEQGDSAMYLCASSSGQGQETQYFGPGTRLLVL.

The chain uses TRBV5-4 and TRBJ2-1, with 10 positions matching TRBD2. After removal of 0 bases from V and 7 bases from J, the junction contained 4 bases not matched to a gene. The length of the CDR3 is 15 residues. CDR1 and CDR2 from the germline V gene are SGHNT and YYREEE (reference sequence). Here the CDR3 reads CASSLEAGGPNEQFF. As DNA, the CDR3 is TGTGCCAGCAGCTTGGAAGCGGGAGGGCCTAATGAGCAGTTCTTC.

The V call is TRBV9, the J call TRBJ2-3; 11 nucleotides line up with TRBD2. V lost 3 bases, J lost 4 bases, and 4 bases stayed unmatched. The germline V gene has CDR1 SGDLS and CDR2 YYNGEE. The CDR3 sequence is 15 residues long. CDR3: CASSGVAGGPDTQYF. For the CDR3, the DNA is TGTGCCAGCAGCGGAGTAGCGGGAGGGCCAGATACGCAGTATTTT.

The CDR3 sequence: CASSYSGGVNYGYTF. CDR3 bases: TGTGCCAGCAGTTACTCCGGAGGGGTTAACTATGGCTACACCTTC. This chain connects TRBV6-5 to TRBJ1-2; a weak D match, TRBD1 (5 bases). V was pared by 0 bases and J by 1 base, with 9 bases between. The CDR3 spans 15 residues. The germline gives CDR1 MNHEY, CDR2 SVGAGI.